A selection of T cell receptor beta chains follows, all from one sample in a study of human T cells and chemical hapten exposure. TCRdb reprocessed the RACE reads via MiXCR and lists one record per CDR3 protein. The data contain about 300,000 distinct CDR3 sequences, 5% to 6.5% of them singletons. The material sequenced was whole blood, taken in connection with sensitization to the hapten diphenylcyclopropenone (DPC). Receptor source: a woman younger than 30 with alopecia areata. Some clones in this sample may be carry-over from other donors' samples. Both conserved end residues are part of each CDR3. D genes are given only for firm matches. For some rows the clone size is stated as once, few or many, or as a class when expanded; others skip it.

TGCGCCAGCAGCTTCGGGATTGGGGGGCCGAGCTCCTACGAGCAGTACTTC	CASSFGIGGPSSYEQYF	TRBV5-1	TRBJ2-7	few	NA
TGTGCCAGCAGCCAAGATCTCGAGGGGGGGCACTCCTACAATGAGCAGTTCTTC	CASSQDLEGGHSYNEQFF	TRBV4-2	TRBJ2-1	NA	NA
TGCAGTGCCACCGGGACAGGATTTTTTAACTATGGCTACACCTTC	CSATGTGFFNYGYTF	TRBV20-1	TRBJ1-2	many	TRBD1
TGTGCCAGCAGTGCCCAGGGAAAAACTGAAAAACTGTTTTTT	CASSAQGKTEKLFF	TRBV2	TRBJ1-4	many	NA
TGTGCCAGCAGCCCCTCAGGGGAGACTGAAGCTTTCTTT	CASSPSGETEAFF	TRBV7-9	TRBJ1-1	many	NA
TGTGCCACCAGTGATTCCAGGTCGAATGAAAAACTGTTTTTT	CATSDSRSNEKLFF	TRBV24-1	TRBJ1-4	NA	NA
TGTGCCAGCAGCTGGGACAGGGAGATGGAAACTGAAGCTTTCTTT	CASSWDREMETEAFF	TRBV5-4	TRBJ1-1	few	TRBD1
TGTGCCAGCAGTTCAGGGGTCGGGGGTGAAAAACTGTTTTTT	CASSSGVGGEKLFF	TRBV6-5	TRBJ1-4	few	NA
TGTGCCAGCAGCCGCAGGGGGCAAGGAGTTCGTGAGCAGTTCTTC	CASSRRGQGVREQFF	TRBV2	TRBJ2-1	NA	TRBD1
TGTGCCAGCAGCTTAGCAGCCAACGTCCTGACTTTC	CASSLAANVLTF	TRBV11-2	TRBJ2-6	NA	NA
TGTGCCAGCTCACCACGAGTTTCGGCCCTCGTCGGTGAAAAACTGTTTTTT	CASSPRVSALVGEKLFF	TRBV18	TRBJ1-4	many	NA
TGCAGCGTTGAACAGGCTCTTCAAAACACTGAAGCTTTCTTT	CSVEQALQNTEAFF	TRBV29-1	TRBJ1-1	many	NA
TGCGCCAGCAGCCAGACCGGGGACTTACTCTATGGCTACACCTCATTCGACCTACTCTATGGCTACACCTTC	CASSQTGDLLYGYTSFDLLYGYTF	TRBV5-1	TRBJ1-2	NA	NA
TGTGCCAGCAGCTTGGACAGGGTCGATGGCTACACCTTC	CASSLDRVDGYTF	TRBV5-4	TRBJ1-2	few	NA
TGTGCCACCAGTTTACCCGGAGGGACCGGGGAGCTGTTTTTT	CATSLPGGTGELFF	TRBV24-1	TRBJ2-2	many	NA
TGTGCCAGCAGTCCGGGGGATTGGACTGAAGCTTTCTTT	CASSPGDWTEAFF	TRBV6-2/TRBV6-3	TRBJ1-1	many	NA
TGTGCCAGCAGCTTAGCCGGGACAGGGCATCAGCCCCAGCATTTT	CASSLAGTGHQPQHF	TRBV7-8	TRBJ1-5	many	TRBD1
TGTGCCAGCAGCCCGCCCGTGATCTCTGGAAACACCATATATTTT	CASSPPVISGNTIYF	TRBV28	TRBJ1-3	many	NA
TGTGCCAGCAGCGCCGACCTAAACGGGCAGTTAAGCAATCAGCCCCAGCATTTT	CASSADLNGQLSNQPQHF	TRBV7-9	TRBJ1-5	many	NA
TGTGCCAGCAGTTTAGTAAGGGAGCCTGGGGCCAACGTCCTGACTTTC	CASSLVREPGANVLTF	TRBV12-3/TRBV12-4	TRBJ2-6	few	NA
TGTGCCAGCAGTTCCTCCGCCTGGGGGCCCAACACTGAAGCTTTCTTT	CASSSSAWGPNTEAFF	TRBV6-5	TRBJ1-1	many	NA
TGTGCCAGCAGCTTAGAACCTGGGGCCAACGTCCTGACTTTC	CASSLEPGANVLTF	TRBV7-2	TRBJ2-6	few	NA
TGTGCCAGCAGCTCTACGACAGATAATTCACCCCTCCACTTT	CASSSTTDNSPLHF	TRBV7-9	TRBJ1-6	many	NA
TGCGCCAGCAGCCCACAGACTAGCGGGGGGGAGACCCAGTACTTC	CASSPQTSGGETQYF	TRBV5-1	TRBJ2-5	many	TRBD2
TGTGCCAGCAGCTTAGACGGCGTCAGCTCCTACGAGCAGTACTTC	CASSLDGVSSYEQYF	TRBV7-2	TRBJ2-7	few	NA
TGTGCCAGCAGCCCCCGCCTAAACAGGCCCTCTGGGGCCAACGTCCTGACTTTC	CASSPRLNRPSGANVLTF	TRBV6-6	TRBJ2-6	few	NA
TGCAGCGTTTCTGGGATAAATCAGCCCCAGCATTTT	CSVSGINQPQHF	TRBV29-1	TRBJ1-5	NA	NA
TGTGCCAGCTCACCAGGGGTCGACGATCAGCCCCAGCATTTT	CASSPGVDDQPQHF	TRBV18	TRBJ1-5	NA	NA
TGTGCCAGCAGCTTTACGGGGGCGGAGGCCACTGAAGCTTTCTTT	CASSFTGAEATEAFF	TRBV11-1	TRBJ1-1	few	NA
TGTGCCAGCGGCACCCCGGACGGGCGACTCTCCTATAATTCACCCCTCCACTTT	CASGTPDGRLSYNSPLHF	TRBV27	TRBJ1-6	few	NA
TGTGCCAGCAGTTGGGGGACGTTCACCACCGGGGAGCTGTTTTTT	CASSWGTFTTGELFF	TRBV27	TRBJ2-2	NA	NA
TGTGCCAGCAGCCCCCTGGGTGGATGGAATGAGCAGTTCTTC	CASSPLGGWNEQFF	TRBV3-1	TRBJ2-1	many	NA
TGTGCCAGCAGTTACGCCCTGGGACAGGGTAATGGCTACACCTTC	CASSYALGQGNGYTF	TRBV6-5	TRBJ1-2	NA	TRBD1
TGTGCCAGCAGCTTAATGACCGGGGACGGCGCTAGCACAGATACGCAGTATTTT	CASSLMTGDGASTDTQYF	TRBV11-2	TRBJ2-3	few	NA
TGTGCCAGCAGCCAAGGCGACTTGAACACAGATACGCAGTATTTT	CASSQGDLNTDTQYF	TRBV3-1	TRBJ2-3	few	NA
TGTGCCAGCAGCGTAGAAATGGATAATTCACCCCTCCACTTT	CASSVEMDNSPLHF	TRBV9	TRBJ1-6	NA	NA
TGTGCCAGCAGTTACAGCTCTGGAAACACCATATATTTT	CASSYSSGNTIYF	TRBV7-9	TRBJ1-3	many	NA
TGTGCCAGCAGCGTCGGATATACGCAGTATTTT	CASSVGYTQYF	TRBV9	TRBJ2-3	few	NA
TGTGCCAGCAGTACAGGGCCCAAGGGCGGGCAGTACTTC	CASSTGPKGGQYF	TRBV27	TRBJ2-7	once	NA
TGTGCCAGCAGCCAAGCCCCGGGACTAGGACCCCAGTACTTC	CASSQAPGLGPQYF	TRBV3-1	TRBJ2-5	many	TRBD2
TGTGCCAGCAGCCAAGGTCCGGTCCGCGCCTACGAGCAGTACTTC	CASSQGPVRAYEQYF	TRBV3-1	TRBJ2-7	few	NA
TGCAGTGCTAGTAGACAGCCCTATGGCTACACCTTC	CSASRQPYGYTF	TRBV20-1	TRBJ1-2	few	NA
TGCGCCAGCAGCCCCGAGGGGGTCCAAGAGACCCAGTACTTC	CASSPEGVQETQYF	TRBV5-1	TRBJ2-5	many	NA
TGCAGTGCTAGCCCCCCCGGGAATTCACCCCTCCACTTT	CSASPPGNSPLHF	TRBV20-1	TRBJ1-6	few	NA
TGTGCCAGCAGCCAAGAATCCGGAGATACGCAGTATTTT	CASSQESGDTQYF	TRBV3-1	TRBJ2-3	few	NA
TGTGCCAGCAGTTTGCAGGACGGGGATCAGCCCCAGCATTTT	CASSLQDGDQPQHF	TRBV12-3/TRBV12-4	TRBJ1-5	few	NA
TGTGCCAGCAGAACGTCCCCCGGGGAGCTGTTTTTT	CASRTSPGELFF	TRBV21-1	TRBJ2-2	few	NA
TGCAGCGTATGGGACAGCTATGGCTACACCTTC	CSVWDSYGYTF	TRBV29-1	TRBJ1-2	NA	TRBD1
TGCGCCAGCAGTTCCCTGCCAGAGAACACTGAAGCTTTCTTT	CASSSLPENTEAFF	TRBV5-1	TRBJ1-1	NA	NA
TGTGCCAGCTCCCAGGGGACAGGGAGTAATTCACCCCTCCACTTT	CASSQGTGSNSPLHF	TRBV18	TRBJ1-6	NA	TRBD1
TGTGCCAGCAGTTATACAATCGGATCCGAGCAGTACTTC	CASSYTIGSEQYF	TRBV6-6	TRBJ2-7	few	NA
TGTGCCAGCAGCCAAGTACAGGGGGTAATCGGTAATGAAAAACTGTTTTTT	CASSQVQGVIGNEKLFF	TRBV4-2	TRBJ1-4	NA	TRBD1
TGTGCCAGCAGCCCGGGGACTAGCGGGGGAACCTACGAGCAGTACTTC	CASSPGTSGGTYEQYF	TRBV11-3	TRBJ2-7	NA	TRBD2